This TCR beta chain originates from a study of neurological immune-mediated disorders. This clonotype was seen ten or more times. The cDNA came from 5'RACE with 10-nucleotide random UMIs. TCRdb used MiXCR to reprocess the 5' RACE reads, holding one entry per CDR3 protein. This table holds about 66,000 distinct CDR3 sequences, roughly 3.2% found once. The sample comprised PBMCs. The clonotype originates from a man in his forties or fifties with multiple sclerosis.

The CDR3 region is CSVEDLGQGYYGYTF. In DNA form, the CDR3 reads TGCAGCGTTGAAGATTTGGGGCAGGGCTACTATGGCTACACCTTC. V usage is TRBV29-1 and J usage is TRBJ1-2; D perhaps matches TRBD1 (5 bases). Trimming took off 0 bases at V and 3 bases at J, with 14 bases between the two ends. This CDR3 has 15 amino acids. Germline loops: CDR1 SQVTM, CDR2 ANQGSEA.